What follows are 10 T cell receptor beta chains derived from one specimen sequenced in a study of cytomegalovirus exposure and HLA in healthy donors. Measured with immunoSEQ multiplex PCR; TCRdb has only the in-frame clones, and not every one. The sample records some 120,000 clones, 70% to 90% being singletons. The material sequenced was PBMCs. These receptors all come from a woman between 18 and 29 years old in good health and CMV-seronegative.

The rearrangement joins TRBV4-2 to TRBJ2-7, with 7 bases that match TRBD2. The CDR3 length is 17 residues. Germline V gives CDR1 LGHNA, CDR2 YNFKEQ. The trim removed 0 bases at V and 4 bases at J, leaving 12 bases unmatched. In DNA form, the CDR3 reads TGTGCCAGCAGCCAAGATTATAGAACGGGAGGTTCGTACGAGCAGTACTTC. This gives the protein CASSQDYRTGGSYEQYF.

The rearrangement links TRBV4-2 to TRBJ2-7, with D possibly matching TRBD2 (5 bases). The germline CDR1 and CDR2 sequences are LGHNA and YNFKEQ. Between the trimmed V and J ends, which lost 0 bases and 0 bases, there was a span of 15 bases. The CDR3 contains 17 residues. Here the CDR3 reads CASSQDDRGHSSYEQYF. CDR3 DNA: TGTGCCAGCAGCCAAGATGATCGAGGGCATAGCTCCTACGAGCAGTACTTC.

The CDR3 DNA reads TGTGCCAGCAGCTTGGGGGGGGTGAACACTGAAGCTTTCTTT. It is translated as CASSLGGVNTEAFF. V usage is TRBV7-8 and J usage is TRBJ1-1; a possible D gene is TRBD1 (5 bases). V was clipped by 3 bases and J by 0 bases, with 8 bases between them. Germline CDR1 is SGHVS and CDR2 is FQNEAQ. This CDR3 is built from 14 residues.

The rearrangement joins TRBV7-2 to TRBJ2-7, with 8 bases lining up with TRBD1. J was trimmed by 6 bases and V by 4 bases; bases with no gene match: 11. Per the germline V gene, CDR1 is SGHTA and CDR2 is FQGNSA. CDR3 length: 15 residues. CDR3 amino acids: CASSSRPGQVAEQYF. CDR3 coding DNA: TGTGCCAGCAGCTCCAGGCCGGGACAGGTAGCCGAGCAGTACTTC.

The chain employs TRBV27 and TRBJ1-6, with D possibly TRBD1 on 6 matching bases. Germline CDR1 MNHEY, CDR2 SMNVEV (reference sequence). The V and J ends lost 2 bases and 6 bases respectively, with 11 bases between them. The CDR3 sequence is 15 residues long. The CDR3 sequence: CASSLQQGINSPLHF. Written as DNA, the CDR3 is TGTGCCAGCAGTTTACAACAGGGTATTAATTCACCCCTCCACTTT.

The chain carries TRBV11-3 and TRBJ2-7; 12 bases are shared with TRBD1. Looked up from germline, CDR1 is SGHNT and CDR2 is YENEEA. The CDR3 consists of 15 residues. Unmatched junction bases numbered 4, after V lost 5 bases and J lost 2 bases. The CDR3 nucleotides read TGTGCCAGCAGCCCCGGGACAGGGGGCCCCTACGAGCAGTACTTC. Translation: CASSPGTGGPYEQYF.

The chain couples TRBV7-2 to TRBJ1-1; maybe TRBD1 (5 bases). The germline gives CDR1 SGHTA, CDR2 FQGNSA. The CDR3 has 14 residues. V dropped 1 base and J dropped 7 bases, with 13 bases sitting between them. CDR3 amino acids: CASSLVAGKGEAFF. The CDR3 DNA sequence: TGTGCCAGCAGCTTAGTGGCAGGGAAAGGTGAAGCTTTCTTT.

The chain is built from TRBV6-1 and TRBJ2-1; TRBD2 agrees at 8 bases. Germline CDR1 MNHNS, CDR2 SASEGT. CDR3 length equals 14 residues. J gave up 10 bases and V 7 bases, and 12 bases lay outside the gene matches. The CDR3 nucleotides are TGTGCCAGCATTCCCAGCGGGAGTCTCGGCGAGCAGTTCTTC. This gives the protein CASIPSGSLGEQFF.

This chain links TRBV18 with TRBJ1-1; 10 bases fit TRBD1. The length of the CDR3 is 15 residues. Germline V gene lookup returns CDR1 KGHSH and CDR2 LQKENI. V lost 1 base to trimming and J lost 6 bases; unmatched junction nucleotides: 5. The CDR3 coding sequence is TGTGCCAGCTCACCACGCGGGACAGGGGATGCTGAAGCTTTCTTT. This codes for CASSPRGTGDAEAFF.

DNA of the CDR3: TGTGCCTGGAGTGTACCCGGTAGCGGGAGAGTCAAGAGCAATGAGCAGTTCTTC. Its protein product is CAWSVPGSGRVKSNEQFF. The chain combines TRBV30 with TRBJ2-1, with 9 bases identical to TRBD2. This CDR3 comprises 18 residues. Trimming cost V 0 bases and J 6 bases; bases outside gene matches: 15. CDR1 GTSNPN and CDR2 SVGIG come from the germline V gene (reference sequence).